This T cell receptor beta chain emerged from a study of blood T cell repertoires in COVID-19. This CDR3 has 15 residues. Germline assignment: CDR1 SEHNR and CDR2 FQNEAQ (reference sequence). V lost 4 bases and J lost 0, with 10 bases in between. On this clone: This sample includes further DNA sequences coding for the same CDR3.

Clones were sequenced by immunoSEQ multiplex PCR, and TCRdb holds only the in-frame ones, with some missing. The table lists some 190,000 clones, 70% to 90% of them singletons. The J gene is TRBJ2-1, the V gene TRBV7-9; weak D call: TRBD1 (6 bases). Sequencing was done on a sample of peripheral blood. This receptor was taken from a man between 60 and 70 years old with acute or convalescent COVID-19. CDR3 protein: CASSSGQSSYNEQFF. The CDR3 DNA is TGTGCCAGCAGCTCAGGACAGAGCTCCTACAATGAGCAGTTCTTC.